The entry that follows covers one T cell receptor (beta chain) sequence. Its target is not known. This table comes from immunoSEQ multiplex PCR, and its TCRdb copy is limited to in-frame clones, with some not included. The sample holds almost 45,000 clones, around 90% seen once. The CDR3 length is 14 residues. V was clipped by 4 bases and J by 3 bases, with 14 bases between them. Germline V gene data show CDR1 as SGDLS and CDR2 as YYNGEE. These data belong to a study of OX40 agonist ivuxolimab in advanced cancers. Study as a whole: The study gave patients intravenous ivuxolimab at 0.01 to 10 mg/kg every 2 weeks. Dose-escalation patients suffered from hepatocellular carcinoma, melanoma, renal cell or head and neck cancer.

Points from the study as a whole: At 0.1 to 3.0 mg/kg, clonal expansion of CD4+ and CD8+ blood T cells had occurred by week 6.

The specimen comprised CD4+ or CD8+ T cells sorted from blood, sampled in a trial of the OX40 agonist ivuxolimab. The source of this sequence is an adult with an advanced solid tumor such as melanoma, head and neck, liver or kidney cancer. This chain links TRBV9 with TRBJ2-7, with D possibly being TRBD1 (6 bases). CDR3: CASSHGTFGYEQYF. The CDR3 DNA follows: TGTGCCAGCAGCCACGGGACATTTGGCTACGAGCAGTACTTC.